The clone carrying this T cell receptor (beta chain) was detected ten times or more. The antigen remains unidentified. These data come from a study of T cells in Graves' hyperthyroidism and ophthalmopathy. Study findings and constraints: In the blood, most expanded thyroid clonotypes above 0.001 appeared as well. Researchers report that a 13 V-J model separated ophthalmopathy from stable hyperthyroidism.

Amplification of TCR beta CDR3 regions was performed using RNA transcripts as template. Initially, a first-round RT-PCR of the TCR CDR3 employed the HTBI primer set. TCRdb fed the multiplex PCR reads into MiXCR, producing one record per CDR3 protein. Of approximately 560,000 distinct CDR3 sequences listed, 40% to 55% are singletons. No ophthalmopathy progression within 18 months constituted stable Graves' hyperthyroidism. Uncontrolled infection, other autoimmune disease, pregnancy or lactation disqualified patients from enrolment. The source material was peripheral blood or thyroid tissue (not recorded which). The sequence came from a woman in her late teens or twenties with Graves' hyperthyroidism.

The CDR3 region has the DNA TGCGCCAGCAGGAACCGCGGAAACACCATATATTTT. Translation gives CASRNRGNTIYF. The chain carries TRBV5-1 and TRBJ1-3; no clear D gene. The V gene lost 5 bases and the J gene lost 4 bases, with 7 bases spanning the gap. The CDR3 totals 12 residues. CDR1 is SGHRS and CDR2 is YFSETQ in the germline V gene.